These 15 T cell receptor beta chains originate from one sample sequenced in a study of CD8 T cells in Susac syndrome. RNA, at about 0.45 to 1 ug, was reverse transcribed with random hexamers. TCRdb used MiXCR to reprocess the immunoSEQ multiplex PCR reads, holding one entry per CDR3 protein. This table holds roughly 190,000 distinct CDR3 sequences, 91% found once. Input material: CD4+ T cells from PBMCs. These receptors were obtained from a human donor with Susac syndrome.

In this sample, this clonotype turned up a few times. The chain is built from TRBV12-3 or TRBV12-4 and TRBJ2-7; D not certain. The V end lost 6 bases, the J end lost 3 bases, and 9 bases lay between the germline ends. The CDR3 contains 12 residues. In DNA form, the CDR3 reads TGTGCCAGCAGCCGCGGTGACTACGAGCAGTACTTC. Protein product: CASSRGDYEQYF.

CDR3: CASSGQDYGYTF. The DNA of the CDR3 is TGTGCCAGTTCCGGCCAGGACTATGGCTACACCTTC. The chain links TRBV19 to TRBJ1-2; unclear D gene. This CDR3 region has 12 residues. The V end lost 8 bases, the J end lost 3 bases, and 10 bases lay between the germline ends. Germline V gene data show CDR1 as LNHDA and CDR2 as SQIVND (reference sequence). Using reference TRBV19 and TRBJ1-2 for the parts outside the CDR3, the full variable domain is DGGITQSPKYLFRKEGQNVTLSCEQNLNHDAMYWYRQDPGQGLRLIYYSQIVNDFQKGDIAEGYSVSREKKESFPLTVTSAQKNPTAFYLCASSGQDYGYTFGSGTRLTVV.

This chain connects TRBV20-1 to TRBJ1-5; TRBD1 might be the D (5 bases). Germline-derived CDR1 and CDR2 are DFQATT and SNEGSKA (reference sequence). V was pared by 3 bases and J by 7 bases, with 16 bases between. The CDR3 has 14 residues. CDR3 DNA sequence: TGCAGTGCTAGGCGTACGGGGGAGGGCCAGCCCCAGCATTTT. This codes for CSARRTGEGQPQHF.

The rearrangement uses TRBV11-2 and TRBJ2-1; 7 bases map to TRBD2. With V trimmed by 5 bases and J by 3 bases, 7 bases remained unmatched. In germline, CDR1 is SGHAT, CDR2 FQNNGV. CDR3 length: 15 residues. DNA of the CDR3: TGTGCCAGCAGCCGGGAGCGCGGGAGCTACAATGAGCAGTTCTTC. Translation: CASSRERGSYNEQFF.

The V and J genes are TRBV6-5 and TRBJ2-7; D possibly corresponds to TRBD2 (5 bases). V shed 0 bases and J shed 6 bases, with 15 bases lying between them. There are 15 residues in the CDR3. Germline CDR1 is MNHEY and CDR2 is SVGAGI. CDR3 protein: CASSYSRGKEVEQYF. The CDR3, as DNA: TGTGCCAGCAGTTACTCGAGAGGGAAAGAGGTCGAGCAGTACTTC.

The V and J genes are TRBV9 and TRBJ2-2, with TRBD2 matching 13 bases. The CDR3 totals 16 residues. Germline V gives CDR1 SGDLS, CDR2 YYNGEE. Trimming took 2 bases from V and 8 from J; bases not matched to a gene: 6. The CDR3 nucleotides read TGTGCCAGCAGCGTGAGGGGGACTAGCGGGACAGGGGAGCTGTTTTTT. Translated, it gives CASSVRGTSGTGELFF.

This CDR3 reads CASSRVEGQSYSGANVLTF. In nucleotides, the CDR3 is TGCGCCAGCAGCCGAGTAGAGGGACAATCCTACTCTGGGGCCAACGTCCTGACTTTC. This chain uses TRBV4-1 with TRBJ2-6; TRBD1 might be the D (6 bases). V gave up 4 bases and J gave up 0 bases, with 19 bases separating them. CDR1 is MGHRA, CDR2 YSYEKL, per germline. This CDR3 has 19 residues.

The CDR3 sequence is CSAKRQQAKSNQPQHF. CDR3 nucleotides: TGCAGTGCTAAGAGGCAACAGGCCAAAAGCAATCAGCCCCAGCATTTT. The chain carries TRBV20-1 and TRBJ1-5; perhaps TRBD1 as D (5 bases). Germline V gives CDR1 DFQATT, CDR2 SNEGSKA (reference sequence). The CDR3 sequence is 16 residues long. Deletions cut 4 bases from V and 1 base from J, with 17 bases between.

This chain uses TRBV6-5 with TRBJ1-3, with D perhaps TRBD1 (5 bases). Trimming stripped 7 bases from V and 7 bases from J, with 20 bases between. CDR1 and CDR2 from the germline V gene are MNHEY and SVGAGI. CDR3 length: 15 amino acids. The CDR3 sequence: CASTLAPSRGNTIYF. CDR3 in DNA: TGTGCCAGCACCTTGGCCCCCTCCCGGGGGAACACCATATATTTT.

The chain joins TRBV12-3 or TRBV12-4 to TRBJ1-5, with D unresolved. The CDR3 is 17 residues long. Trimming left V 4 bases short and J 5 bases short, with 21 bases between. The CDR3 here is CASSSPSYGDSDQPQHF. The CDR3 nucleotides read TGTGCCAGCAGTTCCCCGTCATATGGGGATTCTGATCAGCCCCAGCATTTT.

The V call is TRBV5-4, the J call TRBJ2-3; perhaps TRBD1 as D (6 bases). V lost 2 bases, J lost 4 bases, and 14 bases lay in between. CDR3 size: 15 residues. CDR1 SGHNT and CDR2 YYREEE come from the germline V gene (reference sequence). CDR3 region: CASSFNPDSPDTQYF. CDR3 DNA: TGTGCCAGCAGCTTTAACCCGGACAGTCCAGATACGCAGTATTTT.

This clonotype appeared once. This chain links TRBV27 with TRBJ2-1; 11 bases match TRBD2. The CDR3 is 16 amino acids. Germline V gene lookup returns CDR1 MNHEY and CDR2 SMNVEV (reference sequence). V dropped 5 bases and J dropped 4; count of bases not matched to a gene: 7. CDR3 sequence reads: CASSPLAGGLYNEQFF. The CDR3 region has the DNA TGTGCCAGCAGTCCGCTAGCGGGAGGATTGTACAATGAGCAGTTCTTC.

This chain connects TRBV5-1 to TRBJ1-2, with 9 bases aligning to TRBD1. J lost 7 bases, V lost 1 base, and 5 bases had no gene match. This CDR3 is built from 14 residues. Germline CDR1 SGHRS, CDR2 YFSETQ. The CDR3 loop reads CASSLWTGEFGYTF. For the CDR3, the DNA is TGCGCCAGCAGCTTGTGGACAGGGGAGTTTGGCTACACCTTC. Combining the CDR3 with reference TRBV5-1 and TRBJ1-2 gives the whole variable domain KAGVTQTPRYLIKTRGQQVTLSCSPISGHRSVSWYQQTPGQGLQFLFEYFSETQRNKGNFPGRFSGRQFSNSRSEMNVSTLELGDSALYLCASSLWTGEFGYTFGSGTRLTVV.

This clonotype appeared a single time. The chain has TRBV20-1 and TRBJ2-7; TRBD2 aligns across 8 bases. CDR1 and CDR2 (germline): DFQATT, SNEGSKA (reference sequence). The CDR3 runs 14 residues. The J segment lost 0 bases and the V segment lost 5 bases, leaving 6 bases of the junction unmatched. Here the CDR3 reads CSAPKRGFSYEQYF. DNA for the CDR3: TGCAGTGCTCCCAAGCGGGGGTTCTCCTACGAGCAGTACTTC.

The rearrangement links TRBV20-1 to TRBJ1-4; no clear D gene. The CDR3 covers 14 residues. Deletions cut 3 bases from V and 2 bases from J, with 10 bases between. The germline CDR1 and CDR2 sequences are DFQATT and SNEGSKA (reference sequence). The CDR3 loop reads CSASTLLTNEKLFF. The CDR3, as DNA: TGCAGTGCTAGTACCCTCCTTACTAATGAAAAACTGTTTTTT.